A single sample is the source of the 22 T cell receptor beta chains below, sequenced in a study of cytomegalovirus exposure and HLA in healthy donors. Primers included in the PCR were 60 Vbeta and 13 Jbeta primers. Sequencing was performed with immunoSEQ multiplex PCR; in TCRdb, only in-frame clones are kept and a portion is missing. Of roughly 190,000 clones in the sample, 80% to 85% were seen once. Input material: PBMCs. These receptors were obtained from a young woman in good health and CMV-seronegative.

The chain couples TRBV6-1 to TRBJ2-5; TRBD1 agrees at 7 bases. The CDR3 has 15 residues. The trim removed 5 bases at V and 3 bases at J, leaving 9 bases unmatched. In germline, CDR1 is MNHNS, CDR2 SASEGT. The CDR3 DNA reads TGTGCCAGCAGTTTCGGACGGGACAGCAAAGAGACCCAGTACTTC. Translation: CASSFGRDSKETQYF.

The chain links TRBV7-6 to TRBJ2-7; D possibly corresponds to TRBD2 (6 bases). Germline loops: CDR1 SGHVS, CDR2 FNYEAQ. The CDR3 runs to 12 residues. Trimming pared 8 bases from V and 6 bases from J, leaving 14 bases between. Here the CDR3 reads CASSPLAAEQYF. In DNA, the CDR3 is TGTGCCAGCTCCCCACTAGCTGCCGAGCAGTACTTC. Full variable domain (rest looked up from reference TRBV7-6 and TRBJ2-7): GAGVSQSPRYKVTKRGQDVALRCDPISGHVSLYWYRQALGQGPEFLTYFNYEAQQDKSGLPNDRFSAERPEGSISTLTIQRTEQRDSAMYRCASSPLAAEQYFGPGTRLTVT.

V is TRBV29-1 and J is TRBJ2-7, with 11 bases fitting TRBD2. Germline CDR1 SQVTM, CDR2 ANQGSEA. Germline trimming cut 4 bases from V and 0 bases from J; bases unmatched to any gene: 5. CDR3 size: 15 residues. CDR3 amino acids: CSVVGTSGSSYEQYF. For the CDR3, the DNA is TGCAGCGTTGTAGGGACTAGCGGCAGCTCCTACGAGCAGTACTTC.

The chain joins TRBV10-1 to TRBJ2-3; 8 bases agree with TRBD1. Germline trimming cut 6 bases from V and 7 bases from J; bases unmatched to any gene: 3. CDR1 and CDR2 from the germline V gene are WNHNN and SYGVQD (reference sequence). There are 12 residues in the CDR3. CDR3 sequence reads: CASRDRENTQYF. CDR3 coding DNA: TGCGCCAGCAGGGACAGGGAGAATACGCAGTATTTT.

This chain links TRBV6-4 with TRBJ2-3, with TRBD1 matching over 9 bases. The CDR3 contains 16 residues. Germline trimming cut 3 bases from V and 4 bases from J; bases unmatched to any gene: 8. Per germline, CDR1 MRHNA and CDR2 SNTAGT. In DNA form, the CDR3 reads TGTGCCAGCAGTGAAATAGGGACAGGGTTTCCAGATACGCAGTATTTT. Translating gives CASSEIGTGFPDTQYF.

The CDR3 sequence: CASSLLTGANTEAFF. The CDR3, as DNA: TGTGCCAGCAGCTTATTAACAGGGGCGAACACTGAAGCTTTCTTT. This rearrangement joins TRBV7-9 to TRBJ1-1; 7 bases match TRBD1. The CDR3 spans 15 residues. Germline assignment: CDR1 SEHNR and CDR2 FQNEAQ (reference sequence). V dropped 2 bases and J dropped 1; count of bases not matched to a gene: 4.

At least ten counts were recorded for this clone. The rearrangement uses TRBV25-1 and TRBJ2-1; TRBD1 agrees at 9 bases. The CDR3 has 15 residues. Germline lookup yields CDR1 MGHDK and CDR2 SYGVNS. The ends lost 3 bases at V and 4 bases at J; junction bases unmatched: 4. The DNA of the CDR3 is TGTGCCAGCAGTGACTCACAGGGGGCTTACAATGAGCAGTTCTTC. Its translation is CASSDSQGAYNEQFF. Full variable domain (rest looked up from reference TRBV25-1 and TRBJ2-1): EADIYQTPRYLVIGTGKKITLECSQTMGHDKMYWYQQDPGMELHLIHYSYGVNSTEKGDLSSESTVSRIRTEHFPLTLESARPSHTSQYLCASSDSQGAYNEQFFGPGTRLTVL.

This sequence joins TRBV11-2 and TRBJ2-5; 7 positions agree with TRBD2. CDR3 size: 15 residues. With 5 bases clipped from V and 1 base from J, the junction kept 7 bases outside the gene matches. The germline V gene encodes CDR1 SGHAT and CDR2 FQNNGV. CDR3 sequence (DNA): TGTGCCAGCAGCCACGGAGCGGGGACCCAAGAGACCCAGTACTTC. It codes for CASSHGAGTQETQYF.

Concerning this clone itself: An end of the junction does not agree with germline; a read error may underlie this. The chain has TRBV7-9 and TRBJ2-2; D gene ambiguous. Germline V lookup: CDR1 SEHNR, CDR2 FQNEAQ (reference sequence). The CDR3 runs 14 residues. CDR3 sequence reads: CSSSFPSNTGELFF. CDR3 DNA sequence: TGTTCCAGCAGCTTTCCTTCTAACACCGGGGAGCTGTTTTTT.

The chain is built from TRBV28 and TRBJ2-1, with TRBD1 as a possible D gene (6 bases). The germline CDR1 and CDR2 sequences are MDHEN and SYDVKM. The CDR3 sequence is 11 residues long. V lost 6 bases and J lost 9, with 9 bases in between. The CDR3 reads CASSNRAEQFF. As DNA, the CDR3 is TGTGCCAGCAGCAACAGGGCTGAGCAGTTCTTC.

The chain joins TRBV11-3 to TRBJ1-1; 9 nucleotides line up with TRBD1. This CDR3 is built from 15 residues. V shed 0 bases, J shed 4 bases, and the junction held 3 bases outside the gene matches. In germline, CDR1 is SGHNT, CDR2 YENEEA. The CDR3 loop is CASSLDGDRATEAFF. For the CDR3, the DNA is TGTGCCAGCAGCTTAGATGGGGACAGGGCCACTGAAGCTTTCTTT.

V gene TRBV6-5 combines with J gene TRBJ2-7; 9 bases agree with TRBD1. V lost 9 bases to trimming and J lost 3 bases; unmatched junction nucleotides: 12. The length of the CDR3 is 15 residues. Looked up from germline, CDR1 is MNHEY and CDR2 is SVGAGI. The CDR3 sequence: CASSNPGQGLYEQYV. The CDR3 DNA sequence: TGTGCCAGTTCCAATCCGGGACAGGGCCTCTACGAGCAGTACGTC.

The chain couples TRBV2 to TRBJ1-3; the D gene is possibly TRBD1 (6 bases). Trimming removed 1 base from V and 3 bases from J, with 13 bases in between. CDR3 size: 16 residues. Germline CDR1 is SNHLY and CDR2 is FYNNEI. In DNA form, the CDR3 reads TGTGCCAGCAGTGAAGTCCTGGGGGCGGTTGGAAACACCATATATTTT. Translating gives CASSEVLGAVGNTIYF.

The chain employs TRBV7-9 and TRBJ2-2; 11 nucleotides match TRBD2. V trimming: 3 bases; J trimming: 5 bases; junction bases outside the gene matches: 2. This CDR3 spans 15 amino acids. Germline V gene data show CDR1 as SEHNR and CDR2 as FQNEAQ (reference sequence). The CDR3: CASSLASGRTGELFF. The CDR3 DNA is TGTGCCAGCAGCTTGGCTAGCGGGAGGACCGGGGAGCTGTTTTTT. Variable domain in full (rest from reference TRBV7-9 and TRBJ2-2): DTGVSQNPRHKITKRGQNVTFRCDPISEHNRLYWYRQTLGQGPEFLTYFQNEAQLEKSRLLSDRFSAERPKGSFSTLEIQRTEQGDSAMYLCASSLASGRTGELFFGEGSRLTVL.

A remark on this clone: The same CDR3 also results from other DNA sequences found in this sample. The V and J genes are TRBV7-9 and TRBJ2-1, with 7 positions matching TRBD1. After removal of 4 bases from V and 4 bases from J, the junction contained 7 bases not matched to a gene. The CDR3 has 15 amino acids. CDR1 is SEHNR and CDR2 is FQNEAQ in the germline V gene (reference sequence). Here the CDR3 reads CASSSRDSPYNEQFF. The DNA for the CDR3 is TGTGCCAGCAGCTCTCGGGACAGCCCATACAATGAGCAGTTCTTC.

The genes are TRBV7-9 and TRBJ1-2, with TRBD1 identical over 8 bases. Per the germline V gene, CDR1 is SEHNR and CDR2 is FQNEAQ (reference sequence). CDR3 size: 13 residues. V trimming: 5 bases; J trimming: 6 bases; junction bases outside the gene matches: 5. The CDR3 loop reads CASSAQGVDGYTF. In DNA, the CDR3 is TGTGCCAGCAGCGCACAGGGGGTAGATGGCTACACCTTC. The whole variable domain, filled in from reference TRBV7-9 and TRBJ1-2, reads DTGVSQNPRHKITKRGQNVTFRCDPISEHNRLYWYRQTLGQGPEFLTYFQNEAQLEKSRLLSDRFSAERPKGSFSTLEIQRTEQGDSAMYLCASSAQGVDGYTFGSGTRLTVV.

This clone was found once. J is TRBJ2-1 and V is TRBV7-2; weak D call: TRBD1 (6 bases). The CDR3 is 14 amino acids. Germline assignment: CDR1 SGHTA and CDR2 FQGNSA. V lost 3 bases and J lost 5, with 11 bases in between. CDR3 loop: CASSFRGQNNEQFF. Here the CDR3 DNA reads TGTGCCAGCAGCTTTAGAGGACAGAACAATGAGCAGTTCTTC.

This rearrangement joins TRBV30 to TRBJ1-4, with a weak D call TRBD1 (5 bases). The V and J ends lost 5 bases and 11 bases respectively, with 18 bases between them. From germline, CDR1 is GTSNPN and CDR2 SVGIG (reference sequence). This CDR3 region has 13 residues. The CDR3 DNA follows: TGTGCCTGGGACGGACAACTGGGGTCTAAACTGTTTTTT. Its translation: CAWDGQLGSKLFF.

This chain connects TRBV11-1 to TRBJ2-1; 9 nucleotides align to TRBD2. This CDR3 contains 16 residues. The germline V gene encodes CDR1 SGHAT and CDR2 FQDESV (reference sequence). Trimming cost V 5 bases and J 5 bases; bases outside gene matches: 10. For the CDR3, the DNA is TGTGCCAGCAGCCTTCGCACTAGCGGGTGGCACAATGAGCAGTTCTTC. This gives the protein CASSLRTSGWHNEQFF.

This clone was recorded once. The chain employs TRBV15 and TRBJ2-3; D possibly corresponds to TRBD2 (6 bases). The CDR3 is 16 amino acids. The germline V and J ends were trimmed by 6 bases and 2 bases, with 18 bases remaining between them. Germline V gives CDR1 LNHNV, CDR2 YYDKDF (reference sequence). For the CDR3, the DNA is TGTGCCACCAGTCAAGGAGGGCTTCCGACCACAGATACGCAGTATTTT. Translating it yields CATSQGGLPTTDTQYF.

The chain couples TRBV28 to TRBJ2-5; 8 bases map to TRBD2. Gene TRBJ2-7 matches the end of the DNA better, so the J call may be wrong. This CDR3 spans 14 amino acids. Germline loops: CDR1 MDHEN, CDR2 SYDVKM. CDR3 in amino acids: CASSFGGGGYEQYF. DNA for the CDR3: TGTGCCAGCAGTTTCGGGGGGGGCGGCTACGAGCAGTACTTC.

The V gene is TRBV28, the J gene TRBJ1-1; no reliable D call. Germline lookup yields CDR1 MDHEN and CDR2 SYDVKM. The CDR3 consists of 11 residues. The V end lost 5 bases, the J end lost 7 bases, and 8 bases lay between the germline ends. As DNA, the CDR3 is TGTGCCAGCAGTAGCAATTTTGAAGCTTTCTTT. It specifies CASSSNFEAFF.